This T cell receptor (beta chain) came from a study of cytomegalovirus exposure and HLA in healthy donors. Amplification used 60 Vbeta primers and 13 Jbeta primers. Measured with immunoSEQ multiplex PCR; TCRdb has only the in-frame clones, and not every one. The data hold fewer than 95,000 clones, with around three fifths observed a single time. A word on this clone: Its antigen is undetermined.

Study observations and caveats: Highly shared variants forming one cluster were likely a sequencing artifact. A link between a missense DCLRE1C variant and TCR beta V- and J-gene trimming emerged from a later analysis.

The sample taken for sequencing was PBMCs. This TCR came from a woman between 45 and 60 years old in good health and CMV-seropositive.

The CDR3 DNA sequence: TGTGCCAGCTCCTCCGATACTAACACTGAAGCTTTCTTT. Protein product: CASSSDTNTEAFF. The genes are TRBV6-4 and TRBJ1-1; D is ambiguous. The CDR3 has 13 residues. Trimming left V 8 bases short and J 2 bases short, with 12 bases between. Germline V gene lookup returns CDR1 MRHNA and CDR2 SNTAGT.